The 21 T cell receptor beta chains listed next were all sequenced from one sample in a study of T-cell reconstitution after alpha-beta-depleted transplantation in children. Researchers prepared the TCRbeta library using unique molecular identifiers, the study reports. TCRdb called the PCR reads again in MiXCR, with one record for every CDR3 protein. The table shows some 390,000 distinct CDR3 sequences, with about a fifth occurring only once. The sample in question was PBMCs from the stem cell graft donor, obtained from the stem cell graft. The receptor source for this set is a human donor who donated a stem cell graft to a child with acute myeloid leukemia.

This chain connects TRBV7-2 to TRBJ2-3; D remains unclear. V was pared by 1 base and J by 5 bases, with 7 bases between. CDR3 size: 13 residues. Looked up from germline, CDR1 is SGHTA and CDR2 is FQGNSA. The CDR3 region is CASSLDYQDTQYF. In DNA form, the CDR3 reads TGTGCCAGCAGCTTAGACTATCAAGATACGCAGTATTTT.

A few counts support this clonotype. The rearrangement uses TRBV29-1 and TRBJ2-3; 9 nucleotides align to TRBD2. The V gene end was trimmed by 4 bases and the J gene end by 4 bases; junction bases not matched to a gene: 9. This CDR3 spans 15 amino acids. The V gene's germline CDR1 is SQVTM and CDR2 ANQGSEA. The CDR3 spells CSVATGTSISDTQYF. Written as DNA, the CDR3 is TGCAGCGTTGCGACCGGGACTAGCATTTCAGATACGCAGTATTTT.

This clonotype was counted a few times. This rearrangement joins TRBV20-1 to TRBJ2-5, with a weak D call TRBD1 (6 bases). CDR3 length equals 16 residues. V lost 6 bases and J 4 bases, leaving 24 bases between the germline ends. Per germline, CDR1 DFQATT and CDR2 SNEGSKA (reference sequence). CDR3 region: CSATSLGQKGGETQYF. The CDR3 nucleotides read TGCAGTGCCACAAGCCTAGGTCAAAAAGGGGGAGAGACCCAGTACTTC.

This clonotype has just a few counts. The V and J genes are TRBV19 and TRBJ2-3; D is possibly TRBD1 or TRBD2 (6 bases each). Germline loops: CDR1 LNHDA, CDR2 SQIVND (reference sequence). Trimming stripped 4 bases from V and 7 bases from J, with 12 bases between. The CDR3 length is 13 residues. The CDR3 spells CASSTGAPNTQYF. For the CDR3, the DNA is TGTGCCAGTAGTACGGGGGCGCCGAATACGCAGTATTTT.

V gene TRBV4-3 combines with J gene TRBJ2-1, with D unresolved. In germline, CDR1 is LGHNA, CDR2 YSLEER. The CDR3 length is 14 residues. Between the trimmed V and J ends, which lost 0 bases and 5 bases, there was a span of 8 bases. CDR3 protein: CASSQDPADNEQFF. The CDR3 nucleotides are TGCGCCAGCAGCCAAGACCCTGCTGACAATGAGCAGTTCTTC.

The rearrangement joins TRBV7-3 to TRBJ2-7; D ambiguous. Trimming cost V 1 base and J 5 bases, with 12 bases left between them. Germline loops: CDR1 SGHTA, CDR2 FQGTGA. CDR3 length equals 14 residues. CDR3 in amino acids: CASSLIGGFHEQYF. The CDR3 DNA reads TGTGCCAGCAGCTTAATTGGCGGCTTTCACGAGCAGTACTTC.

This clonotype came up a few times. This rearrangement joins TRBV12-3 or TRBV12-4 to TRBJ2-7; D unresolved. The CDR3 totals 11 residues. Trimming stripped 5 bases from V and 3 bases from J, with 5 bases between. The CDR3 loop is CASSVNYEQYF. The CDR3 DNA is TGTGCCAGCAGTGTCAACTACGAGCAGTACTTC.

This CDR3 is CASSEGARETQYF. CDR3 in DNA: TGTGCCAGCTCGGAGGGGGCGCGCGAGACCCAGTACTTC. The chain is built from TRBV27 and TRBJ2-5; TRBD1 might be the D (7 bases). CDR3 size: 13 residues. Germline CDR1 reads MNHEY; CDR2 reads SMNVEV (reference sequence). V was cut by 8 bases and J by 5 bases, with 15 bases left in between.

This chain uses TRBV7-3 with TRBJ2-7; D is uncertain. V was trimmed by 8 bases and J by 4 bases, leaving 6 bases between them. CDR1 is SGHTA, CDR2 FQGTGA, per germline. The CDR3 loop spans 10 amino acids. The CDR3 protein is CASYPYEQYF. CDR3 DNA: TGTGCCAGCTACCCGTACGAGCAGTACTTC.

This clonotype came up a few times. The CDR3 region is CASSEGQSSYEQYF. CDR3 coding DNA: TGTGCCAGCAGTGAAGGACAGAGCTCCTACGAGCAGTACTTC. J is TRBJ2-7 and V is TRBV25-1; a possible D gene is TRBD1 (6 bases). The CDR3 sequence is 14 residues long. Germline V gene lookup returns CDR1 MGHDK and CDR2 SYGVNS. The V gene lost 2 bases and the J gene lost 0 bases, with 8 bases spanning the gap.

This clonotype has a handful of counts. The DNA of the CDR3 is TGCAGCGTTCCAGGAAAGGACAGGCGAGCAACCTACGAGCAGTACTTC. The encoded protein is CSVPGKDRRATYEQYF. The J gene is TRBJ2-7, the V gene TRBV29-1, with 7 bases lining up with TRBD1. Germline assignment: CDR1 SQVTM and CDR2 ANQGSEA. V lost 5 bases and J lost 2; bases outside the gene matches: 15. The CDR3 sequence is 16 residues long.

The rearrangement links TRBV20-1 to TRBJ1-4; D is perhaps TRBD1 (6 bases). The CDR3 totals 13 residues. V lost 1 base, J lost 5 bases, and 8 bases lay in between. The germline V gene has CDR1 DFQATT and CDR2 SNEGSKA (reference sequence). CDR3 loop: CSARVDSNEKLFF. The CDR3 DNA follows: TGCAGTGCTAGAGTGGACAGCAATGAAAAACTGTTTTTT.

This clonotype came up a few times. The rearrangement links TRBV29-1 to TRBJ2-2; maybe TRBD2 (6 bases). Between the trimmed V and J ends, which lost 3 bases and 3 bases, there was a span of 11 bases. The length of the CDR3 is 14 residues. The germline V gene encodes CDR1 SQVTM and CDR2 ANQGSEA. CDR3 nucleotide sequence: TGCAGCGTTGATGCGGGGTTTCACACCGGGGAGCTGTTTTTT. Translating it yields CSVDAGFHTGELFF.

This clonotype was counted a few times. The chain links TRBV20-1 to TRBJ2-1, with D possibly matching TRBD2 (5 bases). This CDR3 is 12 amino acids long. V lost 4 bases to trimming and J lost 8 bases, with 12 bases between them. Per germline, CDR1 DFQATT and CDR2 SNEGSKA (reference sequence). The CDR3 coding sequence is TGCAGTGCTAAGGCTAGCTTCGATGAGCAGTTCTTC. Protein: CSAKASFDEQFF.

This clonotype was counted many times. The rearrangement links TRBV20-1 to TRBJ2-1; unclear D gene. V lost 0 bases and J 1 base, leaving 7 bases between the germline ends. The CDR3 contains 14 residues. CDR1 and CDR2 from the germline V gene are DFQATT and SNEGSKA (reference sequence). For the CDR3, the DNA is TGCAGTGCTAGAGAGCTAGAATCCTACAATGAGCAGTTCTTC. Translated, it gives CSARELESYNEQFF.

CDR3: CASSLMTSGNTGELFF. The CDR3 DNA reads as TGTGCCAGCAGCTTAATGACTAGCGGAAACACCGGGGAGCTGTTTTTT. This chain uses TRBV7-3 with TRBJ2-2, with 9 nucleotides matching TRBD2. The J segment lost 2 bases and the V segment lost 1 base, leaving 2 bases of the junction unmatched. CDR3 length equals 16 residues. Germline V CDR1 and CDR2: SGHTA, FQGTGA.

This clonotype has a count of ten or more. The chain couples TRBV4-3 to TRBJ2-1; 15 bases are shared with TRBD2. Germline loops: CDR1 LGHNA, CDR2 YSLEER. Unmatched junction bases numbered 11, after V lost 1 base and J lost 4 bases. The CDR3 is made up of 20 amino acids. The CDR3 sequence: CASSQVPGLAGGHHYNEQFF. The CDR3 DNA is TGCGCCAGCAGCCAAGTACCGGGACTAGCGGGAGGTCACCATTACAATGAGCAGTTCTTC.

This clonotype appeared many times. The chain is built from TRBV12-3 or TRBV12-4 and TRBJ2-7; D ambiguous. V lost 3 bases and J lost 0, with 6 bases in between. This CDR3 is built from 13 residues. The CDR3 loop reads CASSFAASYEQYF. In DNA form, the CDR3 reads TGTGCCAGCAGTTTTGCAGCCTCCTACGAGCAGTACTTC.

This clonotype has a count of ten or more. V gene TRBV29-1 combines with J gene TRBJ2-3; 7 bases map to TRBD1. The CDR3 is 12 residues long. Germline V gene lookup returns CDR1 SQVTM and CDR2 ANQGSEA. Germline trimming cut 7 bases from V and 1 base from J; bases unmatched to any gene: 2. The CDR3 reads CSGGQGTDTQYF. The CDR3 DNA follows: TGCAGCGGTGGACAGGGCACAGATACGCAGTATTTT.

The chain combines TRBV7-8 with TRBJ2-7; the match to TRBD1 covers 8 bases. J lost 12 bases, V lost 4 bases, and 5 bases had no gene match. The CDR3 loop spans 11 amino acids. Germline lookup yields CDR1 SGHVS and CDR2 FQNEAQ. CDR3 residues: CASSSRTGWYF. The CDR3 region has the DNA TGTGCCAGCAGCTCCAGGACAGGGTGGTACTTC. Variable domain in full (rest from reference TRBV7-8 and TRBJ2-7): GAGVSQSPRYKVAKRGQDVALRCDPISGHVSLFWYQQALGQGPEFLTYFQNEAQLDKSGLPSDRFFAERPEGSVSTLKIQRTQQEDSAVYLCASSSRTGWYFGPGTRLTVT.

The gene calls are TRBV5-1 and TRBJ2-3; D possibly corresponds to TRBD2 (5 bases). Germline CDR1 and CDR2: SGHRS and YFSETQ. The CDR3 extends over 14 amino acids. Trimming left V 5 bases short and J 0 bases short, with 10 bases between. CDR3 sequence (DNA): TGCGCCAGCAGTGGGGAGTGGAGCACAGATACGCAGTATTTT. It encodes CASSGEWSTDTQYF.